The following is a TCR beta chain sequence with its context. The sample belongs to a study of blood T cell repertoires in COVID-19. Study as a whole: The study drew acute and convalescent COVID-19 samples from the United States, Italy and Spain. T cells, B-cell-depleted T cells, or PBMCs provided the cDNA or gDNA that served as material.

Individuals drawn from some 25 US areas were roughly 18 to 95 years old. Cohort placement rested on clinical history that participants reported themselves. TCRdb's copy holds only in-frame clones and misses some; the assay was immunoSEQ multiplex PCR. This repertoire shows some 260,000 clones, around 89% found once; its top ten account for approximately 9.5%. Sequenced input: PBMCs or T cells enriched from blood (not recorded which). The receptor was isolated from a man in his forties or fifties who had recovered from COVID-19.

The CDR3 region is CATSSPGTGIAKNIQYF. CDR3 bases: TGTGCCACCAGCAGTCCGGGTACCGGAATAGCCAAAAACATTCAGTACTTC. The V gene is TRBV15, the J gene TRBJ2-4, with D unresolved. Germline V gene sequence: CDR1 LNHNV, CDR2 YYDKDF (reference sequence). This CDR3 has 17 amino acids. V was pared by 3 bases and J by 0 bases, with 15 bases between.